This is a list of T cell receptor beta chains from one sample in a study of T cell responses to AZD1222 COVID-19 vaccine. Measured with immunoSEQ multiplex PCR; TCRdb has only the in-frame clones, and not every one. The sample holds 110,000 to 150,000 clones, 90% to 95% seen once. This specimen was peripheral blood, taken on day 0 of MenACWY control vaccination. These receptors were collected from an adult in good health. The CDR3 runs from the conserved cysteine through the conserved F or W. D genes are given only for firm matches. Part of the rows lack a size; the others show once, few, many or a class for expanded clones.

clone size: NA; J gene: TRBJ1-4; D gene: TRBD1; V gene: TRBV9; CDR3 DNA: TGTGCCAGCAGCGACGGGCGGGACAGGGCGAGAAAACTGTTTTTT; CDR3 protein: CASSDGRDRARKLFF
clone size: NA; J gene: TRBJ1-4; D gene: NA; V gene: TRBV7-9; CDR3 DNA: TGTGCCAGCAACCAGATGGGGGGCGGGGAAAAACTGTTTTTT; CDR3 protein: CASNQMGGGEKLFF
clone size: NA; J gene: TRBJ2-2; D gene: NA; V gene: TRBV29-1; CDR3 DNA: TGCAGCGGTTCTAGGGGGTACGCCGGGGAGCTGTTTTTT; CDR3 protein: CSGSRGYAGELFF
clone size: NA; J gene: TRBJ2-6; D gene: NA; V gene: TRBV2; CDR3 DNA: TGTGCCAGCAGAGCAGCAGCTGGGGCCAACGTCCTGACTTTC; CDR3 protein: CASRAAAGANVLTF
clone size: NA; J gene: TRBJ2-5; D gene: TRBD2; V gene: TRBV29-1; CDR3 DNA: TGCAGCGTTGGGGGTCTAGCGGGGGCCCAAGAGACCCAGTACTTC; CDR3 protein: CSVGGLAGAQETQYF
clone size: NA; J gene: TRBJ1-1; D gene: NA; V gene: TRBV19; CDR3 DNA: TGTGCCAGTAGCGGCCCTTCCCGGGACGGCGAAATGGTTGGTTGGTTGAACACTGAAGCTTTCTTT; CDR3 protein: CASSGPSRDGEMVGWLNTEAFF
clone size: once; J gene: TRBJ2-1; D gene: NA; V gene: TRBV5-1; CDR3 DNA: TGCGCCAGCAGCTTTTACCGAAGCTCCTACAATGAGCAGTTCTTC; CDR3 protein: CASSFYRSSYNEQFF
clone size: NA; J gene: TRBJ1-2; D gene: NA; V gene: TRBV6-5; CDR3 DNA: TGTGCCAGCAGAAGCCCTATTTATGGCTACACCTTC; CDR3 protein: CASRSPIYGYTF
clone size: NA; J gene: TRBJ1-4; D gene: NA; V gene: TRBV11-2; CDR3 DNA: TGTGCCAGCAGTCCTTGGGGGGCGAGTAATGAAAAACTGTTTTTT; CDR3 protein: CASSPWGASNEKLFF
clone size: NA; J gene: TRBJ1-1; D gene: NA; V gene: TRBV19; CDR3 DNA: TGTGCCAGTAGTGCCCGGGGGAGGGACGGGGGGACTGAAGCTTTCTTT; CDR3 protein: CASSARGRDGGTEAFF
clone size: NA; J gene: TRBJ2-7; D gene: TRBD1; V gene: TRBV9; CDR3 DNA: TGTGCCAGCAGCGCTGCACTGACAGGGACATCCTACGAGCAGTACTTC; CDR3 protein: CASSAALTGTSYEQYF
clone size: NA; J gene: TRBJ1-6; D gene: TRBD1; V gene: TRBV19; CDR3 DNA: TGTGCCAGTGCGGCGGGGACAGGGAGCTCCTATAATTCACCCCTCCACTTT; CDR3 protein: CASAAGTGSSYNSPLHF
clone size: NA; J gene: TRBJ1-6; D gene: TRBD1; V gene: TRBV27; CDR3 DNA: TGTGCCAGCAGTTCTCCGGGACAGGGGAATAATTCACCCCTCCACTTT; CDR3 protein: CASSSPGQGNNSPLHF
clone size: NA; J gene: TRBJ1-1; D gene: NA; V gene: TRBV4-2; CDR3 DNA: TGTGCCAGCAGCCAAGATCTCGTCGCTGAAGCTTTCTTT; CDR3 protein: CASSQDLVAEAFF
clone size: NA; J gene: TRBJ1-1; D gene: NA; V gene: TRBV28; CDR3 DNA: TGTGCCAGCAGTTTATGGCGGGGGGTTGGAACTGAAGCTTTCTTT; CDR3 protein: CASSLWRGVGTEAFF
clone size: NA; J gene: TRBJ2-7; D gene: NA; V gene: TRBV30; CDR3 DNA: TGTGCCTGGAGTGAATTAGGGTACTACGAGCAGTACTTC; CDR3 protein: CAWSELGYYEQYF
clone size: NA; J gene: TRBJ1-5; D gene: NA; V gene: TRBV30; CDR3 DNA: TGTGCCTGGAGTAACAGGGACGACCAGCCCCAGCATTTT; CDR3 protein: CAWSNRDDQPQHF
clone size: NA; J gene: TRBJ2-2; D gene: NA; V gene: TRBV7-3; CDR3 DNA: TGTGCCAGCAGTCCCCAGGGCAGTACGAACACCGGGGAGCTGTTTTTT; CDR3 protein: CASSPQGSTNTGELFF
clone size: NA; J gene: TRBJ1-1; D gene: NA; V gene: TRBV2; CDR3 DNA: TGTGCCAGCAGTGAAGGGGGAGCCTCGTGGGCTGAAGCTTTCTTT; CDR3 protein: CASSEGGASWAEAFF
clone size: few; J gene: TRBJ1-5; D gene: NA; V gene: TRBV21-1; CDR3 DNA: TGTGCCAGCAGCAAACGAGATCGAGGGACGGGACCCCAGCATTTT; CDR3 protein: CASSKRDRGTGPQHF
clone size: NA; J gene: TRBJ1-1; D gene: NA; V gene: TRBV5-5; CDR3 DNA: TGTGCCAGCCGGGCCTCTGGGCGGGGTACTGAAGCTTTCTTT; CDR3 protein: CASRASGRGTEAFF
clone size: NA; J gene: TRBJ2-3; D gene: NA; V gene: TRBV3-1/TRBV3-2; CDR3 DNA: TGTGCCAGCAGCCAAGATGGGGAGGGGGCGCGGAGGACAGATACGCAGTATTTT; CDR3 protein: CASSQDGEGARRTDTQYF
clone size: NA; J gene: TRBJ1-1; D gene: NA; V gene: TRBV6-2/TRBV6-3; CDR3 DNA: TGTGCCAGCAGTTACCTGCAGGGAGGGGTAGCTTTCTTT; CDR3 protein: CASSYLQGGVAFF
clone size: NA; J gene: TRBJ1-1; D gene: NA; V gene: TRBV28; CDR3 DNA: TGTGCCAGCAGTGAGCACAGCCCTCTGAACACTGAAGCTTTCTTT; CDR3 protein: CASSEHSPLNTEAFF
clone size: NA; J gene: TRBJ1-1; D gene: NA; V gene: TRBV7-2; CDR3 DNA: TGTGCCAGCAGGACAAGATGGGACACTGAAGCTTTCTTT; CDR3 protein: CASRTRWDTEAFF
clone size: NA; J gene: TRBJ1-1; D gene: NA; V gene: TRBV28; CDR3 DNA: TGTGCCAGCAGTTTGTTGACACTCGACATGAACACTGAAGCTTTCTTT; CDR3 protein: CASSLLTLDMNTEAFF
clone size: NA; J gene: TRBJ1-5; D gene: NA; V gene: TRBV10-3; CDR3 DNA: TGTGCCATCAGTGAGTCTGTTCTGGCAGAAACAACCGATCAGCCCCAGCATTTT; CDR3 protein: CAISESVLAETTDQPQHF
clone size: NA; J gene: TRBJ1-2; D gene: NA; V gene: TRBV5-1; CDR3 DNA: TGCGCCAGCAGCTTCACCCCGTCGGACTATGGCTACACCTTC; CDR3 protein: CASSFTPSDYGYTF
clone size: NA; J gene: TRBJ1-5; D gene: NA; V gene: TRBV6-2/TRBV6-3; CDR3 DNA: TGTGCCAGCAGTTACTCGAGCGGGCCCCAGCATTTT; CDR3 protein: CASSYSSGPQHF
clone size: few; J gene: TRBJ2-1; D gene: NA; V gene: TRBV29-1; CDR3 DNA: TGCAGCGGAGGAGGGAAACGCAATGAGCAGTTCTTC; CDR3 protein: CSGGGKRNEQFF
clone size: once; J gene: TRBJ2-1; D gene: TRBD2; V gene: TRBV7-9; CDR3 DNA: TGTGCCAGCAGCTTAGGATTTAACCTAGCGGGAGGGCCGGATGAGCAGTTCTTC; CDR3 protein: CASSLGFNLAGGPDEQFF
clone size: NA; J gene: TRBJ2-7; D gene: NA; V gene: TRBV18; CDR3 DNA: TGTGCCAGCTCACCACCGGGATCCTACGAGCAGTACTTC; CDR3 protein: CASSPPGSYEQYF
clone size: NA; J gene: TRBJ1-1; D gene: NA; V gene: TRBV27; CDR3 DNA: TGTGCCAGCAGTCTTGGGACTGAAGCTTTCTTT; CDR3 protein: CASSLGTEAFF
clone size: NA; J gene: TRBJ2-3; D gene: TRBD1; V gene: TRBV24-1; CDR3 DNA: TGTGCCACCAGTGACCCGGACAGGGGGATAAATACGCAGTATTTT; CDR3 protein: CATSDPDRGINTQYF
clone size: NA; J gene: TRBJ2-7; D gene: NA; V gene: TRBV4-3; CDR3 DNA: TGCGCCAGCAGCCCAGCCAGAGGGTCGTCCTACGAGCAGTACTTC; CDR3 protein: CASSPARGSSYEQYF
clone size: NA; J gene: TRBJ2-7; D gene: NA; V gene: TRBV11-2; CDR3 DNA: TGTGCCAGCAGCTTAGCAACAGTTTTGCAGTACTTC; CDR3 protein: CASSLATVLQYF
clone size: few; J gene: TRBJ1-1; D gene: TRBD1; V gene: TRBV5-1; CDR3 DNA: TGCGCCAGCAGCTTGTTGGGACAGGACGGGGTATGGAACACTGAAGCTTTCTTT; CDR3 protein: CASSLLGQDGVWNTEAFF
clone size: NA; J gene: TRBJ1-4; D gene: NA; V gene: TRBV16; CDR3 DNA: TGTGCCAGCAGCCAATCGGGGGCAGGGGAAGTCGAAAAACTGTTTTTT; CDR3 protein: CASSQSGAGEVEKLFF
clone size: NA; J gene: TRBJ1-2; D gene: NA; V gene: TRBV6-5; CDR3 DNA: TGTGCCAGCAGTTACTCGAATAGGCGGGCTGGCTACACCTTC; CDR3 protein: CASSYSNRRAGYTF
clone size: NA; J gene: TRBJ1-3; D gene: TRBD1; V gene: TRBV5-6; CDR3 DNA: TGTGCCAGCAGCGTGACAGGGACTGGAAACACCATATATTTT; CDR3 protein: CASSVTGTGNTIYF
clone size: NA; J gene: TRBJ1-1; D gene: NA; V gene: TRBV6-5; CDR3 DNA: TGTGCCAGCGTGGGGACGGTTGAAGCTTTCTTT; CDR3 protein: CASVGTVEAFF
clone size: few; J gene: TRBJ1-5; D gene: TRBD1; V gene: TRBV6-5; CDR3 DNA: TGTGCCAGCAATAGCCGGGACAGCCTACGACAGCCCCAGCATTTT; CDR3 protein: CASNSRDSLRQPQHF
clone size: NA; J gene: TRBJ2-1; D gene: TRBD2; V gene: TRBV7-9; CDR3 DNA: TGTGCCAGCAGCTTAAGTAGCGGGAGGTACAATGAGCAGTTCTTC; CDR3 protein: CASSLSSGRYNEQFF
clone size: NA; J gene: TRBJ2-3; D gene: NA; V gene: TRBV7-3; CDR3 DNA: TGTGCCAGCAGCTTATCCGGTCCCACAGATACGCAGTATTTT; CDR3 protein: CASSLSGPTDTQYF
clone size: few; J gene: TRBJ2-3; D gene: NA; V gene: TRBV18; CDR3 DNA: TGTGCCAGCTCACCTCTTCCCCGGGAACGGGATACGCAGTATTTT; CDR3 protein: CASSPLPRERDTQYF
clone size: NA; J gene: TRBJ2-3; D gene: TRBD2; V gene: TRBV11-2; CDR3 DNA: TGTGCCAGCAGCGGACTAGCGGGTCCCACAGATACGCAGTATTTT; CDR3 protein: CASSGLAGPTDTQYF
clone size: NA; J gene: TRBJ1-2; D gene: NA; V gene: TRBV3-1/TRBV3-2; CDR3 DNA: TGTGCCAGCAGCCAAGATTTACGGTCCTATGGCTACACCTTC; CDR3 protein: CASSQDLRSYGYTF
clone size: NA; J gene: TRBJ2-7; D gene: NA; V gene: TRBV28; CDR3 DNA: TGTGCCAGCAGTTCCCACTACGAGCAGTACTTC; CDR3 protein: CASSSHYEQYF
clone size: NA; J gene: TRBJ1-2; D gene: NA; V gene: TRBV4-1; CDR3 DNA: TGCGCCAGCAGCCAAGTTCCAGGCCGTGGGGCGGGAGACTATGGCTACACCTTC; CDR3 protein: CASSQVPGRGAGDYGYTF
clone size: NA; J gene: TRBJ2-7; D gene: TRBD2; V gene: TRBV9; CDR3 DNA: TGTGCCAGCAGCGTAGGCCGGGGGGGGTCCTACGAGCAGTACTTC; CDR3 protein: CASSVGRGGSYEQYF
clone size: once; J gene: TRBJ1-5; D gene: TRBD1; V gene: TRBV7-2; CDR3 DNA: TGTGCCAGCAGCTTTGACAGGGGCTTCGATCAGCCCCAGCATTTT; CDR3 protein: CASSFDRGFDQPQHF
clone size: NA; J gene: TRBJ2-5; D gene: NA; V gene: TRBV5-1; CDR3 DNA: TGCGCCAGCAGCTCGGGACATACCAAAGAGACCCAGTACTTC; CDR3 protein: CASSSGHTKETQYF
clone size: NA; J gene: TRBJ1-5; D gene: NA; V gene: TRBV7-9; CDR3 DNA: TGTGCCAGCAGCTTACAGGGATCTCAGCCCCAGCATTTT; CDR3 protein: CASSLQGSQPQHF